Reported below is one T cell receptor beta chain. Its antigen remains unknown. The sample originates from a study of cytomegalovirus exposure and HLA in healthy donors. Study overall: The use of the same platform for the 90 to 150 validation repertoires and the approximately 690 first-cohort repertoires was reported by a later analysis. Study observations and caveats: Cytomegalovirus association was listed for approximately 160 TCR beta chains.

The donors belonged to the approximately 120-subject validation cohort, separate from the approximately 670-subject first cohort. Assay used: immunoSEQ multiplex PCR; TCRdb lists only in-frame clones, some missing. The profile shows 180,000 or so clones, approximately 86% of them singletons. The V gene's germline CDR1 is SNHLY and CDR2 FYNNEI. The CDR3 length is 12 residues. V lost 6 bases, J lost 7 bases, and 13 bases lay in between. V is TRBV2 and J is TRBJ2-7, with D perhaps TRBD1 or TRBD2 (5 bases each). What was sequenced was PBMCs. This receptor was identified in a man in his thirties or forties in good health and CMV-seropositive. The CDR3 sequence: CASRGDLGEQYF. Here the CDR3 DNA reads TGTGCCAGCAGGGGGGATCTGGGGGAGCAGTACTTC.